These 22 T cell receptor beta chains were all obtained from the same sample, sequenced in a study of T-cell reconstitution after alpha-beta-depleted transplantation in children. TCRbeta library preparation incorporated unique molecular identifiers. Each CDR3 protein gets one entry after TCRdb re-called the PCR reads with MiXCR. The sample carries tens of thousands of distinct CDR3 sequences, around 18% recorded once. The specimen was PBMCs, mostly from graft donor cells, collected 360 days after TCRalphabeta/CD19-depleted stem cell transplant. The receptors here all came from a male patient between 2 and 10 years old who had a stem cell transplant for acute lymphoblastic leukemia, so the T cells may come from the graft donor.

This clonotype occurred many times. The gene calls are TRBV12-3 or TRBV12-4 and TRBJ2-5; no reliable D call. There are 14 residues in the CDR3. V dropped 2 bases and J dropped 6 bases, with 13 bases sitting between them. The CDR3 sequence: CASSLRASKKTQYF. CDR3 coding DNA: TGTGCCAGCAGTTTACGGGCCAGCAAGAAGACCCAGTACTTC.

The chain is built from TRBV27 and TRBJ2-7, with 11 bases that match TRBD2. The CDR3 runs to 17 residues. Germline CDR1 and CDR2: MNHEY and SMNVEV (reference sequence). Trimming cost V 0 bases and J 4 bases; bases outside gene matches: 8. In nucleotides, the CDR3 is TGTGCCAGCAGTTTATCCCTAGCGGGAGGACGAATTTACGAGCAGTACTTC. It translates to CASSLSLAGGRIYEQYF.

The chain uses TRBV7-9 and TRBJ2-2; tentative D call: TRBD1 (5 bases). The germline CDR1 and CDR2 sequences are SEHNR and FQNEAQ (reference sequence). Trimming removed 5 bases at V and 6 bases at J, with 10 bases between. This CDR3 comprises 13 residues. The CDR3 DNA reads as TGTGCCAGCAGCGACGTAGGGGCCGGGGAGCTGTTTTTT. Protein: CASSDVGAGELFF. The full variable domain, its missing parts supplied by reference TRBV7-9 and TRBJ2-2, is DTGVSQNPRHKITKRGQNVTFRCDPISEHNRLYWYRQTLGQGPEFLTYFQNEAQLEKSRLLSDRFSAERPKGSFSTLEIQRTEQGDSAMYLCASSDVGAGELFFGEGSRLTVL.

The rearrangement joins TRBV27 to TRBJ2-1; D is ambiguous. Trimming stripped 3 bases from V and 4 bases from J, with 10 bases between. CDR1 MNHEY and CDR2 SMNVEV come from the germline V gene (reference sequence). The CDR3 is 14 residues long. CDR3 protein: CASSFKWEYNEQFF. The DNA of the CDR3 is TGTGCCAGCAGTTTCAAGTGGGAATACAATGAGCAGTTCTTC.

This clonotype was seen just once. The chain uses TRBV30 and TRBJ2-7; D uncertain. With 3 bases removed from V and 7 bases from J, the gap between germline ends came to 10 bases. The germline CDR1 and CDR2 sequences are GTSNPN and SVGIG (reference sequence). The CDR3 sequence is 11 residues long. The CDR3 DNA sequence: TGTGCCTGGAGAAGAGTTGGGGAGCAGTACTTC. Protein sequence: CAWRRVGEQYF.

The table lists this clonotype with a few counts. The CDR3 loop reads CASSRWSSYEQYF. The CDR3 DNA is TGTGCCAGCAGCAGATGGTCCTCCTACGAGCAGTACTTC. V usage is TRBV7-2 and J usage is TRBJ2-7, with D unclear. CDR1 and CDR2 (germline): SGHTA, FQGNSA. The CDR3 contains 13 residues. Between the trimmed V and J ends, which lost 5 bases and 0 bases, there was a span of 8 bases.

The sample holds a few counts of this clonotype. This sequence joins TRBV4-1 and TRBJ2-4; no definite D call. The CDR3 runs 15 residues. The ends were cut back, 1 base at V and 6 bases at J, with 13 bases in the middle. The germline gives CDR1 MGHRA, CDR2 YSYEKL. CDR3 residues: CASSQALLFGNIQYF. The CDR3 nucleotides read TGCGCCAGCAGCCAAGCCCTACTTTTTGGAAACATTCAGTACTTC.

The rearrangement links TRBV4-1 to TRBJ2-6; D ambiguous. Germline lookup yields CDR1 MGHRA and CDR2 YSYEKL. V was clipped by 1 base and J by 2 bases, with 6 bases between them. The CDR3 runs to 15 residues. The CDR3 reads CASSQVGPGANVLTF. The CDR3 nucleotides are TGCGCCAGCAGCCAAGTAGGGCCTGGGGCCAACGTCCTGACTTTC.

At least ten counts were recorded for this clonotype. V is TRBV5-1 and J is TRBJ1-4, with TRBD1 identical over 9 bases. With V trimmed by 4 bases and J by 5 bases, 6 bases remained unmatched. The CDR3 loop spans 15 amino acids. The germline V gene has CDR1 SGHRS and CDR2 YFSETQ. DNA of the CDR3: TGCGCCAGCAGCCCGGACAGGGGTGGAAATGAAAAACTGTTTTTT. This translates into CASSPDRGGNEKLFF.

This clonotype was seen ten or more times. The chain employs TRBV7-9 and TRBJ1-1; 7 nucleotides align to TRBD1. The CDR3 extends over 20 amino acids. The V segment lost 2 bases and the J segment 1 base; nucleotides outside the gene matches: 19. Germline V gives CDR1 SEHNR, CDR2 FQNEAQ (reference sequence). As DNA, the CDR3 is TGTGCCAGCAGCTTACGGGGTTTGAGACAGGGTGTCCGAAGGAACACTGAAGCTTTCTTT. It translates to CASSLRGLRQGVRRNTEAFF.

The chain employs TRBV6-1 and TRBJ1-1; D is unresolved. The CDR3 extends over 13 amino acids. V was shortened by 6 bases and J by 1 base, with 9 bases between the two germline ends. Germline assignment: CDR1 MNHNS and CDR2 SASEGT. Here the CDR3 reads CASREHRNTEAFF. DNA for the CDR3: TGTGCCAGCAGGGAACATAGGAACACTGAAGCTTTCTTT.

This clonotype occurred many times. The J gene is TRBJ1-1, the V gene TRBV2; a possible D gene is TRBD1 (5 bases). The CDR3 loop spans 14 amino acids. The germline V gene encodes CDR1 SNHLY and CDR2 FYNNEI. The ends were cut back, 4 bases at V and 5 bases at J, with 14 bases in the middle. CDR3 residues: CASSGGPLVTEAFF. Written as DNA, the CDR3 is TGTGCCAGCAGTGGGGGACCGCTAGTGACTGAAGCTTTCTTT.

This clonotype was detected only a few times. The V gene is TRBV12-3 or TRBV12-4, the J gene TRBJ2-7; unclear D gene. The V end lost 6 bases, the J end lost 2 bases, and 14 bases lay between the germline ends. The CDR3 runs 14 residues. CDR3 loop: CASSEPSRPYEQYF. The CDR3 DNA reads TGTGCCAGCAGCGAGCCGTCGCGGCCCTACGAGCAGTACTTC.

The chain links TRBV27 to TRBJ2-3; D call uncertain. The CDR3 contains 15 residues. CDR1 MNHEY and CDR2 SMNVEV come from the germline V gene (reference sequence). Trimming shortened V by 0 bases and J by 5 bases, and 12 bases separated the two germline ends. This CDR3 reads CASSLSVSIGDTQYF. The CDR3 coding sequence is TGTGCCAGCAGTTTATCCGTCTCGATTGGAGATACGCAGTATTTT.

The chain carries TRBV11-3 and TRBJ2-4, with D hard to call. The CDR3 runs to 12 residues. The V end was cut by 0 bases, the J end by 8 bases, with 5 bases between. Germline lookup yields CDR1 SGHNT and CDR2 YENEEA. The CDR3 DNA reads as TGTGCCAGCAGCTTAGATGGGGACATTCAGTACTTC. Translating it yields CASSLDGDIQYF.

This chain connects TRBV4-1 to TRBJ2-3; the match to TRBD2 covers 7 bases. J was trimmed by 2 bases and V by 4 bases; bases with no gene match: 9. The CDR3 is made up of 16 amino acids. In germline, CDR1 is MGHRA, CDR2 YSYEKL. This CDR3 reads CASSPFRTSYTDTQYF. The CDR3 bases are TGCGCCAGCAGCCCCTTTAGGACTAGTTACACAGATACGCAGTATTTT.

The chain carries TRBV7-2 and TRBJ2-7, with D unresolved. This CDR3 has 15 amino acids. Per germline, CDR1 SGHTA and CDR2 FQGNSA. V dropped 4 bases and J dropped 5 bases, with 18 bases sitting between them. The CDR3 coding sequence is TGTGCCAGCAGCTCCCACCGGGTTCCGCGGCACGAGCAGTACTTC. Protein sequence: CASSSHRVPRHEQYF.

The chain couples TRBV24-1 to TRBJ2-3, with 14 bases aligning to TRBD2. CDR1 is KGHDR, CDR2 SFDVKD, per germline. J was trimmed by 3 bases and V by 4 bases; bases with no gene match: 2. CDR3 size: 16 residues. CDR3 sequence reads: CATSDRTSGRTDTQYF. The DNA of the CDR3 is TGTGCCACCAGTGACCGGACTAGCGGGAGGACAGATACGCAGTATTTT.

V is TRBV5-1 and J is TRBJ2-1; D unclear. This CDR3 is built from 16 residues. CDR1 and CDR2 (germline): SGHRS, YFSETQ. The germline V and J ends were trimmed by 0 bases and 0 bases, with 10 bases remaining between them. DNA for the CDR3: TGCGCCAGCAGCTTGGCCGGGCTTGGCTCCTACAATGAGCAGTTCTTC. Translation gives CASSLAGLGSYNEQFF.

The chain employs TRBV20-1 and TRBJ2-6; D may be TRBD2 (6 bases). Germline V gene data show CDR1 as DFQATT and CDR2 as SNEGSKA (reference sequence). The CDR3 spans 15 residues. V was cut by 1 base and J by 1 base, with 8 bases left in between. In DNA form, the CDR3 reads TGCAGTGCTAGAGCGGGGAGGTCTGGGGCCAACGTCCTGACTTTC. Protein product: CSARAGRSGANVLTF.

The CDR3 coding sequence is TGTGCCAGCAGCTTACGGTTACGCCGCGGGAGAGCGGGCGGGGAGCTGTTTTTT. Translation gives CASSLRLRRGRAGGELFF. The V call is TRBV7-8, the J call TRBJ2-2; 7 bases match TRBD2. The CDR3 consists of 18 residues. Germline V gene lookup returns CDR1 SGHVS and CDR2 FQNEAQ. The trim removed 2 bases at V and 7 bases at J, leaving 16 bases unmatched. The full variable domain, rest sourced from reference TRBV7-8 and TRBJ2-2, is GAGVSQSPRYKVAKRGQDVALRCDPISGHVSLFWYQQALGQGPEFLTYFQNEAQLDKSGLPSDRFFAERPEGSVSTLKIQRTQQEDSAVYLCASSLRLRRGRAGGELFFGEGSRLTVL.

This clonotype was picked up a small number of times. This chain joins TRBV6-1 and TRBJ2-1, with 7 positions matching TRBD2. Germline values: CDR1 MNHNS, CDR2 SASEGT. The CDR3 spans 14 residues. With 7 bases clipped from V and 0 bases from J, the junction kept 3 bases outside the gene matches. CDR3 loop: CASKGGSSYNEQFF. For the CDR3, the DNA is TGTGCCAGCAAGGGCGGGAGCTCCTACAATGAGCAGTTCTTC.